This section outlines one T cell receptor beta chain sequence together with its context. At one boundary the junction diverges from the germline segment, which might be a read error. Germline assignment: CDR1 KGHSH and CDR2 LQKENI. CDR3 size: 14 residues. This record comes from a study of blood T cells in healthy people across ages. A second PCR of about 7 to 12 cycles used a sample-barcoded 5' primer and a J-beta primer mix. TCRdb ran MiXCR on the 5' RACE reads and lists one entry per CDR3 protein. The sample has fewer than 900,000 distinct CDR3 sequences, roughly 34% seen once; the top ten hold roughly 13%.

This clonotype was obtained from a man aged 18 to 35 in good health. The rearrangement joins TRBV18 to TRBJ1-1; D is unclear. Sequencing used blood. The CDR3 loop is CASSPDGARTEPFF. The CDR3 bases are TGCGCCAGCTCACCGGACGGAGCGAGGACTGAACCTTTCTTT.